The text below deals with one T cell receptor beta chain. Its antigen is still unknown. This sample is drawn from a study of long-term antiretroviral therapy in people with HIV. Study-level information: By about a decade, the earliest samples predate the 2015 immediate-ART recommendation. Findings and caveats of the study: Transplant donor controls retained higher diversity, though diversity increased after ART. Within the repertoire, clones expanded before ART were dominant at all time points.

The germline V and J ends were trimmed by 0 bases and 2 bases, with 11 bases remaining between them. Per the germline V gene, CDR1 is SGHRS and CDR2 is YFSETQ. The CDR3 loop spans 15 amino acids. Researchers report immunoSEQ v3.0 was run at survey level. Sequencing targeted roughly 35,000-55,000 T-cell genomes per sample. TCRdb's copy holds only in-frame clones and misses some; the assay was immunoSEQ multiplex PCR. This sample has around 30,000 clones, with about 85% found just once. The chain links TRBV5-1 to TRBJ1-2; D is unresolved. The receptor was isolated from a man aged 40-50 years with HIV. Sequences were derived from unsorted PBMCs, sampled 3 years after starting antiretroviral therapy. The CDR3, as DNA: TGCGCCAGCAGCTTGGCCGTCAGTCCCAACTATGGCTACACCTTC. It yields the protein CASSLAVSPNYGYTF.